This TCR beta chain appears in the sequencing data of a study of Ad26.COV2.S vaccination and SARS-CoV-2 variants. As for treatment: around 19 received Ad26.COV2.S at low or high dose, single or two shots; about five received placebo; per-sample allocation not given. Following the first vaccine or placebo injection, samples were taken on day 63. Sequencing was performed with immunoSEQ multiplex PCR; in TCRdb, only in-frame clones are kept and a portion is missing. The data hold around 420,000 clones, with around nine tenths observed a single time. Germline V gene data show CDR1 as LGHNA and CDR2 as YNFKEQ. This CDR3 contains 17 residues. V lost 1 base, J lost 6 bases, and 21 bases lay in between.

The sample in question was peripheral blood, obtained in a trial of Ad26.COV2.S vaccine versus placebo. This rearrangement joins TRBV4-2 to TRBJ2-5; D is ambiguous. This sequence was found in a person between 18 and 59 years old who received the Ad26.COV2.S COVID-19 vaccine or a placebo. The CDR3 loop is CASSQVPATPRVKTQYF. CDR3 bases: TGTGCCAGCAGCCAAGTCCCGGCGACACCGAGAGTAAAGACCCAGTACTTC.